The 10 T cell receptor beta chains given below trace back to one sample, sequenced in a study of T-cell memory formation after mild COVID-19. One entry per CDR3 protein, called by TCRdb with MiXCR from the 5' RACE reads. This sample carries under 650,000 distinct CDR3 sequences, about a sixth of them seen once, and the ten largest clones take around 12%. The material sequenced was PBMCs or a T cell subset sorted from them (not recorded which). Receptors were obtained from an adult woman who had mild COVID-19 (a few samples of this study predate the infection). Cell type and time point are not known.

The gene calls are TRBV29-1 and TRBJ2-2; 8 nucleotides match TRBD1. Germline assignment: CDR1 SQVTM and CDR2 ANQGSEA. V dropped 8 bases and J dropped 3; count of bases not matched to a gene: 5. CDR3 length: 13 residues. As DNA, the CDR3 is TGCAGCTTAATGGGACAGGACACCGGGGAGCTGTTTTTT. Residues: CSLMGQDTGELFF.

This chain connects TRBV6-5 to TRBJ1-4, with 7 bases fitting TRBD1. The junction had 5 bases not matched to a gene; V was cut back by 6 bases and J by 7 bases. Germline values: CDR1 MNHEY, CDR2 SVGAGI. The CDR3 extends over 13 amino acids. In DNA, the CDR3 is TGTGCCAGCAGACAGGGGAAGGGTGAAAAACTGTTTTTT. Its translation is CASRQGKGEKLFF.

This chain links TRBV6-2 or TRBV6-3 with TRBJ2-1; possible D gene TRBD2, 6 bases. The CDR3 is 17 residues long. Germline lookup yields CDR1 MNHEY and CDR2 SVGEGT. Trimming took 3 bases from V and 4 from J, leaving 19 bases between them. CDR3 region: CASSYFGRASVYNEQFF. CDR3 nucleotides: TGTGCCAGCAGTTATTTCGGCCGGGCTAGCGTATACAATGAGCAGTTCTTC.

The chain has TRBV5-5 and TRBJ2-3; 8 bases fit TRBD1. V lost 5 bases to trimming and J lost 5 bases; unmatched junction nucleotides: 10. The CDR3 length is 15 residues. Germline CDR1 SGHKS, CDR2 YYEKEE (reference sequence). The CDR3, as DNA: TGTGCCAGCAGGATTACAGGGGGGTCAGGAGATACGCAGTATTTT. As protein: CASRITGGSGDTQYF.

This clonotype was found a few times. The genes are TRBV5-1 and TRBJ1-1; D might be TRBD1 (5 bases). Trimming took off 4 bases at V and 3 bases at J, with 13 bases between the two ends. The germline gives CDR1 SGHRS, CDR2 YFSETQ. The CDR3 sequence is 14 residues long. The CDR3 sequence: CASSAGGVDTEAFF. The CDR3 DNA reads TGCGCCAGCAGCGCCGGAGGGGTGGACACTGAAGCTTTCTTT.

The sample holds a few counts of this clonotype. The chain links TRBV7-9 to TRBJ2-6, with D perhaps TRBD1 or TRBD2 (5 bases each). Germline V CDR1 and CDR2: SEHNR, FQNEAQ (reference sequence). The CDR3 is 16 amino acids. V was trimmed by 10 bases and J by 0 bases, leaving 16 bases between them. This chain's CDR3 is CATPTDTSSGANVLTF. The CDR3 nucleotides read TGTGCCACCCCGACAGATACTAGCTCTGGGGCCAACGTCCTGACTTTC. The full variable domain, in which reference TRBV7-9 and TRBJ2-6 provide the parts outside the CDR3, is DTGVSQNPRHKITKRGQNVTFRCDPISEHNRLYWYRQTLGQGPEFLTYFQNEAQLEKSRLLSDRFSAERPKGSFSTLEIQRTEQGDSAMYLCATPTDTSSGANVLTFGAGSRLTVL.

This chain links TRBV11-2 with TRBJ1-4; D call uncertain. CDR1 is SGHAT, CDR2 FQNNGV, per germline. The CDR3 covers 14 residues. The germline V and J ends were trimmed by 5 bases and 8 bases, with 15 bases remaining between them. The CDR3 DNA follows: TGTGCCAGCAGCCTAACAGCACAGCAGGAAAAACTGTTTTTT. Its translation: CASSLTAQQEKLFF.

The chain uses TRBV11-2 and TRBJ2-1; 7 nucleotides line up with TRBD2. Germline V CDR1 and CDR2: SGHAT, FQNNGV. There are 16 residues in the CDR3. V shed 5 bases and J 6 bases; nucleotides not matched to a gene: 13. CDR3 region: CASSPSALGGVNEQFF. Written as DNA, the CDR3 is TGTGCCAGCAGCCCCTCGGCGTTGGGAGGGGTCAATGAGCAGTTCTTC.

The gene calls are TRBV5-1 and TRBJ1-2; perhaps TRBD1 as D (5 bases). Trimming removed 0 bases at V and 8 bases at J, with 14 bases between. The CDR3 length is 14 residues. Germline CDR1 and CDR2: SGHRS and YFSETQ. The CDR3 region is CASSLGQGWRGYTF. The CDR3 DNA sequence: TGCGCCAGCAGCTTGGGGCAGGGTTGGCGCGGCTACACCTTC.

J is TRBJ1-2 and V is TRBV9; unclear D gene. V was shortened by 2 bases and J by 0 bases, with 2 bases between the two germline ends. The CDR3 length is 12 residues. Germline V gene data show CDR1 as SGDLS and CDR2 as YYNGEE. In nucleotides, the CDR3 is TGTGCCAGCAGCGTTACTAACTATGGCTACACCTTC. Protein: CASSVTNYGYTF.